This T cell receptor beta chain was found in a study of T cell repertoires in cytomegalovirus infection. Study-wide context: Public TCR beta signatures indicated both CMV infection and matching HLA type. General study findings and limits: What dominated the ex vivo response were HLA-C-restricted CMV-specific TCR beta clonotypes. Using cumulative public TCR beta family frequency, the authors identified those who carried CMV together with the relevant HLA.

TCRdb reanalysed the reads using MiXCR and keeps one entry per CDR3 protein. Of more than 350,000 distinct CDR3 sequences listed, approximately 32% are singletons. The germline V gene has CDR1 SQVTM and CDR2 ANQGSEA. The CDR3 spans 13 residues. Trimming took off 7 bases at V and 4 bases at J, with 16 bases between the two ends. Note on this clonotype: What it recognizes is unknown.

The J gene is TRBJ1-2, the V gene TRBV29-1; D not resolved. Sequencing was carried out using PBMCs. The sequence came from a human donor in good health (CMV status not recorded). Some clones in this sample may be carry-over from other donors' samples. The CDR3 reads CSALLSGGYGYTF. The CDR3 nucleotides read TGCAGCGCCTTACTCTCGGGAGGCTATGGCTACACCTTC.